The clone carrying this TCR beta chain appeared a single time. What it recognizes is unknown. Time point denoted: cycle 4 day 1 (C4D1), after around six weeks of nivolumab. Relapses following autologous stem cell transplantation were seen in all patients, with brentuximab vedotin exposure varying. The authors purified CD4+ T cells from thawed PBMCs by magnetic negative selection. This CDR3 region has 14 residues. The ends were cut back, 1 base at V and 8 bases at J, with 14 bases in the middle. Germline CDR1 SGHAT, CDR2 FQNNGV. The repertoire was sequenced with immunoSEQ multiplex PCR; TCRdb's copy has only in-frame clones and lacks some. In the table there are roughly 13,000 clones, approximately 83% of which are singletons. This entry comes from a study of PD-1 blockade in classical Hodgkin lymphoma. Study outcomes and limitations: Before treatment, complete responders showed about the same diversity as newly diagnosed patients. In newly diagnosed patients, baseline TCR diversity was reportedly below that of healthy donors.

The TCR was taken from a human donor with classical Hodgkin lymphoma. This rearrangement joins TRBV11-2 to TRBJ1-2; no reliable D call. The sequencing here drew on CD4+ T cells from blood, taken before the fourth cycle of nivolumab. The CDR3 sequence: CASSLVGPLGGYTF. DNA of the CDR3: TGTGCCAGCAGCTTAGTAGGTCCATTGGGGGGCTACACCTTC.